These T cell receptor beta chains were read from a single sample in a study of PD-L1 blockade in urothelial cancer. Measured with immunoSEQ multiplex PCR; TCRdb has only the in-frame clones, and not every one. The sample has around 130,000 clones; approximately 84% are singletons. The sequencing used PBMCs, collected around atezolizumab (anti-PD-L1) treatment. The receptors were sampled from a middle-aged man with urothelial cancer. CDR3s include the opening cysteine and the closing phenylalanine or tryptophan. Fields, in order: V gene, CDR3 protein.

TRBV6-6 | CASRRDSLNTEAFF
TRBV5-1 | CASSRGFGENTEAFF
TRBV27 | CASSQRQGYEQYF
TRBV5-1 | CASSLGGKGYEQYF
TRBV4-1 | CASSQYLSRGSGNTIYF
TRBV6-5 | CASSYSTENTEAFF
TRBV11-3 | CASPHQGTEAFF
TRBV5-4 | CASSLFGGEGYTF
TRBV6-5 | CASSSGLHSTDTQYF
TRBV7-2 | CASRDTSGFTDTQYF
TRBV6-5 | CASREGQRNSPLHF
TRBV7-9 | CASSTRQGMNTEAFF
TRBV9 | CASSPGHLLGEQYF
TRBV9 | CASSVSGLNNEQFF
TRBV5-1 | CASSTAGTPANEQFF
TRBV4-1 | CASSHPTGQGMRGYTF